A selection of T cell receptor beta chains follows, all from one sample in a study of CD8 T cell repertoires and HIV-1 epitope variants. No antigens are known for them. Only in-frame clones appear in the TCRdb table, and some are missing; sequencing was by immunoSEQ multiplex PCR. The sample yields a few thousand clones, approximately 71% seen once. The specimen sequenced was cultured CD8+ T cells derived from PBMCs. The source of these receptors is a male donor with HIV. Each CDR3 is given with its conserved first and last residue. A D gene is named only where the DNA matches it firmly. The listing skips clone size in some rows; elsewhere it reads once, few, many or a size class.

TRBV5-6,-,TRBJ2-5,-,TGTGCCAGCAGCTATGAACTCAGGAGAGAGACCCAGTACTTC,CASSYELRRETQYF
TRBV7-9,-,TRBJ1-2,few,TGTGCCAGCAGCCACGCCGGAGTGGTTGGGCAAGATGGCTACACCTTC,CASSHAGVVGQDGYTF
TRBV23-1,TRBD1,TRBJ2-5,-,TGCGCCAGCAGCCAAAAAGACAGGGTGGGTGAGACCCAGTACTTC,CASSQKDRVGETQYF
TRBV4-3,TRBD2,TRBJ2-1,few,TGCGCCAGCAGCCAAGACACTAGCGGGCGCTACAATGAGCAGTTCTTC,CASSQDTSGRYNEQFF
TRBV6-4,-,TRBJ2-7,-,TGTGCCAGCAGTGACTCCCCCGCAGGGGTCTACGAGCAGTACTTC,CASSDSPAGVYEQYF
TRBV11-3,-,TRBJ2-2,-,TGTGCCAGCAGCTTGGGGGTAGCGAACACCGGGGAGCTGTTTTTT,CASSLGVANTGELFF
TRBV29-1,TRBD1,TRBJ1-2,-,TGCAGCGGGGACAGTATCTATGGCTACACCTTC,CSGDSIYGYTF
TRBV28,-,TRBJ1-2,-,TGTGCCAGCAGTTTAGTGGGGAGCTATGGCTACACCTTC,CASSLVGSYGYTF
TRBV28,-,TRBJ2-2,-,TGTGCCAGCAGGGAGAACACCGGGGAGCTGTTTTTT,CASRENTGELFF
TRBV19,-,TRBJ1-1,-,TGTGCCAGTAGTATAGGTCTACGGGGATACACTGAAGCTTTCTTT,CASSIGLRGYTEAFF
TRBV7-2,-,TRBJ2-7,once,TGTGCCAGCAGCGGTTGGAGTAATCCCTACGAGCAGTACTTC,CASSGWSNPYEQYF
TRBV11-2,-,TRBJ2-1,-,TGTGCCAGCAGCCGAGACAATGAGCAGTTCTTC,CASSRDNEQFF
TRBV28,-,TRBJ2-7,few,TGTGCCAGCAGTTCAGATGTCTCGGCCTACGAGCAGTACTTC,CASSSDVSAYEQYF
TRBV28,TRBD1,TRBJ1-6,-,TGTGCCAGCAGCGAACAGGGGCCAAAAACCAGCTCCTATAATTCACCCCTCCACTTT,CASSEQGPKTSSYNSPLHF
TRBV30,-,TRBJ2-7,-,TGTGCCTGGGGCCGGATAGCGACTAGGGACGAGCAGTACTTC,CAWGRIATRDEQYF
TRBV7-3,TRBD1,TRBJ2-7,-,TGTGCCAGCAGCTTGGGACAGTACCTTCGTGAGCAGTACTTC,CASSLGQYLREQYF
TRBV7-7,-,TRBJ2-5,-,TGTGCCAGCAGCTTAGCTCCCGAGAGGGAGACCCAGTACTTC,CASSLAPERETQYF
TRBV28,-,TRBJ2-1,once,TGTGCCAGCAGTTTACGGGGCGGCTACAATGAGCAGTTCTTC,CASSLRGGYNEQFF
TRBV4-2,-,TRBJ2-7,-,TGTGCCAGCAGCCAAGATTCGGCCGCCCGCAGCGAGCAGTACTTC,CASSQDSAARSEQYF
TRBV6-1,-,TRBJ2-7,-,TGTGCCAGCAGAAAAAGGGCAGGTTTAGACTACGAGCAGTACTTC,CASRKRAGLDYEQYF
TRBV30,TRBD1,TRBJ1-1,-,TGTGCCTGGAGCGGGACAGGGGTTGGCACTGAAGCTTTCTTT,CAWSGTGVGTEAFF
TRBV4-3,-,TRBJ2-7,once,TGCGCCAGCAGCCGAGGGGGGCTAGCTGACGAGCAGTACTTC,CASSRGGLADEQYF
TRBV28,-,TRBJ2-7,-,TGTGCCAGCAGTTTAAGGGGTGGACTGAACGAGCAGTACTTC,CASSLRGGLNEQYF
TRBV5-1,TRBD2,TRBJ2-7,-,TGCGCCAGCAGCTTATACAGCGGGACCACAAGCTCCTACGAGCAGTACTTC,CASSLYSGTTSSYEQYF
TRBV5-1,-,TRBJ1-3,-,TGCGCCAGTAGGGACACTGAAAGGAACACCATATATTTT,CASRDTERNTIYF
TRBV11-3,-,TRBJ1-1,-,TGTGCCAGCAGCTTCGCCGGGAACACTGAAGCTTTCTTT,CASSFAGNTEAFF
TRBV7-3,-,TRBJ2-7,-,TGTGCCAGCAGCTTAACTAGCGGCCCGTCCTACGAGCAGTACTTC,CASSLTSGPSYEQYF
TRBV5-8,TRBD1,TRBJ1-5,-,TGTGCCAGCAGCTTTGATGCTACAGGGGATCTAGTGCCTCAGCCCCAGCATTTT,CASSFDATGDLVPQPQHF
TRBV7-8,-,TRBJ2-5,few,TGTGCCAGCAGCTCCCCGCTGGGGGGAAGAGAGACCCAGTACTTC,CASSSPLGGRETQYF
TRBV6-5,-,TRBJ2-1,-,TGTGCCAGCAGTTCTGACCCGGGGGGCGTCTACAATGAGCAGTTCTTC,CASSSDPGGVYNEQFF
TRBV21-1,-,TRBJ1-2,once,TGTGCCAGCAGCAAAGATCTCGAGACTACTAACTATGGCTACACCTTC,CASSKDLETTNYGYTF
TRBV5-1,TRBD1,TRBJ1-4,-,TGCGCCAGCAGCTTAGGACAGGGTAATGAAAAACTGTTTTTT,CASSLGQGNEKLFF
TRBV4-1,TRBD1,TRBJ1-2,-,TGCGCCAGCAGCCAAGATCGACAGGGGGCTCAGGACTATGGCTACACCTTC,CASSQDRQGAQDYGYTF
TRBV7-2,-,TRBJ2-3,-,TGTGCCAGCAGCTTATTCGGGAGCACAGATACGCAGTATTTT,CASSLFGSTDTQYF
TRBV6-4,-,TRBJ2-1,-,TGTGCCAGCAGTGACTCCGGACAGAATTACAATGAGCAGTTCTTC,CASSDSGQNYNEQFF
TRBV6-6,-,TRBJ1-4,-,TGTGCCAGCAGATCCTTGGGTGGGGGTACTAATGAAAAACTGTTTTTT,CASRSLGGGTNEKLFF
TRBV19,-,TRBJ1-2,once,TGTGCCAGTAGTATAGATCATCGGGGGGGCTACACCTTC,CASSIDHRGGYTF
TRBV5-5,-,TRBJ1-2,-,TGCGCCAGCAGCCAAGATCCCGTCGAACTCGACTATGGCTACACCTTC,CASSQDPVELDYGYTF
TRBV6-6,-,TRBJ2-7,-,TGTGCCAGCAGTTACCTACAGATCTACGAGCAGTACTTC,CASSYLQIYEQYF
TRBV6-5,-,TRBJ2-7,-,TGTGCCAGCAGTTTTTCCGGGGTACCGGGTGAGCAGTACTTC,CASSFSGVPGEQYF
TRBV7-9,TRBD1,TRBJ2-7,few,TGTGCCAGCAGCTTAGTCCCGGACAGGGGCTACGAGCAGTACTTC,CASSLVPDRGYEQYF
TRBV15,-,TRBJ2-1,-,TGTGCCACCAGCAGAGGCCTAGGCGGAGGGATTTACAATGAGCAGTTCTTC,CATSRGLGGGIYNEQFF
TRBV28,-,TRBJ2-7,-,TGTGCCAGCACCGTCCAGGGGTATAACGACGAGCAGTACTTC,CASTVQGYNDEQYF
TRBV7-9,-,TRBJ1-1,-,TGTGCCAGCAGCTTACCCAGGAACACTGAAGCTTTCTTT,CASSLPRNTEAFF